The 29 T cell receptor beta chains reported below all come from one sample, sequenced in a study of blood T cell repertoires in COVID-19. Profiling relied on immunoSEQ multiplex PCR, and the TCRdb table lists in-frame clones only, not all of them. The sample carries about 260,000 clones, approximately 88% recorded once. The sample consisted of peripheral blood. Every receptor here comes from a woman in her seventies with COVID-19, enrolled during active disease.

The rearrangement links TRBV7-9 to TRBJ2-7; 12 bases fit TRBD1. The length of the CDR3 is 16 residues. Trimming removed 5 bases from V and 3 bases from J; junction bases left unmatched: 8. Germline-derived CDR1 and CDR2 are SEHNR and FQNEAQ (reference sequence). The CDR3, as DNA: TGTGCCAGCAGCCACTTCCGGGACAGGGGGCTCTACGAGCAGTACTTC. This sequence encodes CASSHFRDRGLYEQYF.

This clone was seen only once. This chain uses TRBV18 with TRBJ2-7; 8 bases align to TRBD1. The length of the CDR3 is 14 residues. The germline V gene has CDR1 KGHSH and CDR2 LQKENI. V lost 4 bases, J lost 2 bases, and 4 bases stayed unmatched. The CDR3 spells CASSRTGPPYEQYF. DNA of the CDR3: TGTGCCAGCTCACGGACAGGGCCCCCCTACGAGCAGTACTTC.

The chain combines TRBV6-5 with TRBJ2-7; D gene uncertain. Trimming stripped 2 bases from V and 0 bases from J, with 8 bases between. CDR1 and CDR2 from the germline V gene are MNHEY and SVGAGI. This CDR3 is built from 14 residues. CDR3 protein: CASSYGRSSYEQYF. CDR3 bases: TGTGCCAGCAGTTACGGCCGCAGCTCCTACGAGCAGTACTTC.

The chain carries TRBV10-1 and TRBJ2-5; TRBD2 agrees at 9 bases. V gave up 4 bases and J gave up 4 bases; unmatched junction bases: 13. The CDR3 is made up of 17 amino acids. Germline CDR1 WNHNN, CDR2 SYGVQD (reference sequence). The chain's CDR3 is CASSVQGREGLGETQYF. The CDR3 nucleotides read TGCGCCAGCAGTGTTCAGGGGCGGGAGGGCCTCGGAGAGACCCAGTACTTC.

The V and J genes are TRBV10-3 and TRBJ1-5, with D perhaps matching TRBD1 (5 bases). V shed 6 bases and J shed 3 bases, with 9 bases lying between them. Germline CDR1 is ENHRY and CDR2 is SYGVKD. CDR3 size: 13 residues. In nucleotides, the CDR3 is TGTGCCATCAGCGGGGGGAACAATCAGCCCCAGCATTTT. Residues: CAISGGNNQPQHF.

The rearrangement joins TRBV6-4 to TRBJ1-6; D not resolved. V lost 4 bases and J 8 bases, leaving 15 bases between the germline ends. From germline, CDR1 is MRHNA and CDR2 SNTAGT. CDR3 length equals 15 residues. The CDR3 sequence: CASSVGSMGDSPLHF. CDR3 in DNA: TGTGCCAGCAGTGTTGGGAGCATGGGTGATTCACCCCTCCACTTT.

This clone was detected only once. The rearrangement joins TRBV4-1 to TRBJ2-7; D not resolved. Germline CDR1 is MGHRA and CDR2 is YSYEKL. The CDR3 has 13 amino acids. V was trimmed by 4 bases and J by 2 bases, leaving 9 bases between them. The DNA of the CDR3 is TGCGCCAGCAGCCGGAACGGAGCCTACGAGCAGTACTTC. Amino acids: CASSRNGAYEQYF.

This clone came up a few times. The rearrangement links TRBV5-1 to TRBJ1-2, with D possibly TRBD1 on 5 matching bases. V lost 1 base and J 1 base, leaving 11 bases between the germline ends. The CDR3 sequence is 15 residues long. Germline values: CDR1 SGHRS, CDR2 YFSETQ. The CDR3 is CASSLQGGGNYGYTF. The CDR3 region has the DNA TGCGCCAGCAGCTTGCAAGGCGGGGGTAACTATGGCTACACCTTC.

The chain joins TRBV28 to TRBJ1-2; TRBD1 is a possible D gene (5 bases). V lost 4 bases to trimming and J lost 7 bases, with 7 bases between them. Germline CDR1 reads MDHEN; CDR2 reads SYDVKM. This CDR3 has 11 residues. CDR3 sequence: CASSYRTGYTF. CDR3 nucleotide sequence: TGTGCCAGCAGTTACAGGACTGGCTACACCTTC.

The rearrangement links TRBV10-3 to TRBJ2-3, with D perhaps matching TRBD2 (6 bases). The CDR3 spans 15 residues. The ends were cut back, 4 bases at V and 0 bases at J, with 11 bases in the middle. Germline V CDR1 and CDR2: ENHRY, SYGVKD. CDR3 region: CAISAAGTSTDTQYF. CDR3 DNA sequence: TGTGCCATCAGTGCGGCGGGAACTAGCACAGATACGCAGTATTTT.

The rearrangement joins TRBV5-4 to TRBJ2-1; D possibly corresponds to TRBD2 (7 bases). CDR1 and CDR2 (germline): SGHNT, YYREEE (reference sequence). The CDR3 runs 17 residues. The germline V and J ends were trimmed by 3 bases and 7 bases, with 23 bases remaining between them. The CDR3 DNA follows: TGTGCCAGCAGCTGGGAGGCCCAGGGGAGGGGTAGAAATGAGCAGTTCTTC. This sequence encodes CASSWEAQGRGRNEQFF.

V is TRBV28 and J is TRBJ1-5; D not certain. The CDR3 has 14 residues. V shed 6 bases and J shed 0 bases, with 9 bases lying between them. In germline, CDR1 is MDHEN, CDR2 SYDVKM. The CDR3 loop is CASRIYYSNQPQHF. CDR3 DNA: TGTGCCAGCAGGATCTATTATAGCAATCAGCCCCAGCATTTT.

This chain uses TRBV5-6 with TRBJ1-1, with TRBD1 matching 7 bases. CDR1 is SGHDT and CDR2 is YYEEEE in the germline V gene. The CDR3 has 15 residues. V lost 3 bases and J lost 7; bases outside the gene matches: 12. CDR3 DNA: TGTGCCAGCAGCTCATTAGGGGGCAGTGCCTTTGAAGCTTTCTTT. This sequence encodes CASSSLGGSAFEAFF. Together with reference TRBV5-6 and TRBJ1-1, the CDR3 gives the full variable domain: DAGVTQSPTHLIKTRGQQVTLRCSPKSGHDTVSWYQQALGQGPQFIFQYYEEEERQRGNFPDRFSGHQFPNYSSELNVNALLLGDSALYLCASSSLGGSAFEAFFGQGTRLTVV.

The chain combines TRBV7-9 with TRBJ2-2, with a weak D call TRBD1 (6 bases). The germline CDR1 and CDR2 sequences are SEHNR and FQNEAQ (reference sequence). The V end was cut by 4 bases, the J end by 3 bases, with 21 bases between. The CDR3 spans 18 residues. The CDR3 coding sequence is TGTGCCAGCAGCTCAAACCCGCAGGGGCCACCATACACCGGGGAGCTGTTTTTT. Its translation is CASSSNPQGPPYTGELFF.

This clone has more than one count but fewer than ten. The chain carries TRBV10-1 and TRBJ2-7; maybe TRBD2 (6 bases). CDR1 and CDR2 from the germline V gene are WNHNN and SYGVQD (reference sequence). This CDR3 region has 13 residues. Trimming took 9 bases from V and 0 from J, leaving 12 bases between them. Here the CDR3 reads CASSRRGSYEQYF. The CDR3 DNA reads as TGCGCCAGTTCTAGGAGGGGCTCCTACGAGCAGTACTTC.

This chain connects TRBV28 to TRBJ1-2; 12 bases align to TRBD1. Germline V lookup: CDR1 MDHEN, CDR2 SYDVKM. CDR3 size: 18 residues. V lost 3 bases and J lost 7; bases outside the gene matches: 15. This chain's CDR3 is CASSLSTGTGGSSGGYTF. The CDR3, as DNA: TGTGCCAGCAGTTTGTCTACCGGGACAGGGGGCTCGTCGGGTGGCTACACCTTC.

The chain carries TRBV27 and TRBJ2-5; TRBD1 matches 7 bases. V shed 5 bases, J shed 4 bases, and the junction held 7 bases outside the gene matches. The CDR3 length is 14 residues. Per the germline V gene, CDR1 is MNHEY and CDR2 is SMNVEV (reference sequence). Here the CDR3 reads CASSRRQGRETQYF. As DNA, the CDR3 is TGTGCCAGCAGTCGTCGACAGGGCCGAGAGACCCAGTACTTC.

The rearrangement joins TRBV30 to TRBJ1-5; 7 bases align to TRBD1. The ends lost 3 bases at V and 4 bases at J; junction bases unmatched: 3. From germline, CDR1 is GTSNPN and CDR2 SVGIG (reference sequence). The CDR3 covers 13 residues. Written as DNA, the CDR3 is TGTGCCTGGAGCCAGGGGGAGAATCAGCCCCAGCATTTT. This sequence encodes CAWSQGENQPQHF.

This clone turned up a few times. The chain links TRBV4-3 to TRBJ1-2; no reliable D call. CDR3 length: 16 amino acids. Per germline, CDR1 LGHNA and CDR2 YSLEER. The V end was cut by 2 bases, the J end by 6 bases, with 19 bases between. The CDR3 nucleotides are TGCGCCAGCAGCCAATCGATACAGCCTTATGCCCATGGCTACACCTTC. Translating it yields CASSQSIQPYAHGYTF.

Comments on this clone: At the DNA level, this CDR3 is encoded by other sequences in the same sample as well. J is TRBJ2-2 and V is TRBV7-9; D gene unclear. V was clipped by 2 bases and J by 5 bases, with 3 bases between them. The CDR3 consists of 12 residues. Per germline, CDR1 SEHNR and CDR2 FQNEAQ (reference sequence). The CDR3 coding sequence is TGTGCCAGCAGCTTATCGACCGGGGAGCTGTTTTTT. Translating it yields CASSLSTGELFF.

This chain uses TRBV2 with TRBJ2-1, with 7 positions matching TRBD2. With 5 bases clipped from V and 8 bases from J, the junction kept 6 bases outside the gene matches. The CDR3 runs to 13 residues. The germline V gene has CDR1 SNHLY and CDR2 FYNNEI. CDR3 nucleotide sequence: TGTGCCAGCAGTTTTAGACTAGCCGATGAGCAGTTCTTC. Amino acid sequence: CASSFRLADEQFF.

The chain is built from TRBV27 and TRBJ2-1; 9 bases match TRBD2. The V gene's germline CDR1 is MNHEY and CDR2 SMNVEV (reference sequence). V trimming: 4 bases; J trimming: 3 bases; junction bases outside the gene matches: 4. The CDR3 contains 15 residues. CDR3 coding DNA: TGTGCCAGCAGTTCCGGGACTAGCTTCTACAATGAGCAGTTCTTC. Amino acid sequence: CASSSGTSFYNEQFF.

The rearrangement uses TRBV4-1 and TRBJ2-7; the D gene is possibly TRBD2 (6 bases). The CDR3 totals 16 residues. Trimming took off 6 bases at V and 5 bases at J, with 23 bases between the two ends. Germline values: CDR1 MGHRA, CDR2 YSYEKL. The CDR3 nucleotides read TGCGCCAGCAGACCAAGTGGTGGGAGGAGTATTAACGAGCAGTACTTC. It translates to CASRPSGGRSINEQYF.

The CDR3 DNA sequence: TGCGCCAGCAGCCAAGATCCCAGGAACACCGGGGAGCTGTTTTTT. It translates to CASSQDPRNTGELFF. The chain joins TRBV4-1 to TRBJ2-2; no clear D gene. The V end lost 0 bases, the J end lost 1 base, and 6 bases lay between the germline ends. CDR1 is MGHRA, CDR2 YSYEKL, per germline. CDR3 length equals 15 residues.

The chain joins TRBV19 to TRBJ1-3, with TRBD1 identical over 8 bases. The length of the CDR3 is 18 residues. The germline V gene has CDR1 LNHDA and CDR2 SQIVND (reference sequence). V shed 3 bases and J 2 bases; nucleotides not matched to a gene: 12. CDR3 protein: CASSIKGTGNMAGNTIYF. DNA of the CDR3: TGTGCCAGTAGTATCAAAGGGACAGGAAACATGGCTGGAAACACCATATATTTT. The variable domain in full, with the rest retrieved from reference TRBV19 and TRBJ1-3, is DGGITQSPKYLFRKEGQNVTLSCEQNLNHDAMYWYRQDPGQGLRLIYYSQIVNDFQKGDIAEGYSVSREKKESFPLTVTSAQKNPTAFYLCASSIKGTGNMAGNTIYFGEGSWLTVV.

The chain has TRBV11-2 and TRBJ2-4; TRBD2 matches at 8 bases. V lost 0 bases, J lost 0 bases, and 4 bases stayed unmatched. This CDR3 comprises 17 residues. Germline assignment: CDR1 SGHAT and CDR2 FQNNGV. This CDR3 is CASSLDTSGIAKNIQYF. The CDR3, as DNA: TGTGCCAGCAGCTTAGATACTAGCGGAATAGCCAAAAACATTCAGTACTTC.

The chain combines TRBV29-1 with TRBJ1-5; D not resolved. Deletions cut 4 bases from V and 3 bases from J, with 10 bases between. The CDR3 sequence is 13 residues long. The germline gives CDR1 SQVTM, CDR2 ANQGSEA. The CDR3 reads CSVVDTYNQPQHF. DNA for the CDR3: TGCAGCGTTGTAGACACCTACAATCAGCCCCAGCATTTT. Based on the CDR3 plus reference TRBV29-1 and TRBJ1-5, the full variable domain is SAVISQKPSRDICQRGTSLTIQCQVDSQVTMMFWYRQQPGQSLTLIATANQGSEATYESGFVIDKFPISRPNLTFSTLTVSNMSPEDSSIYLCSVVDTYNQPQHFGDGTRLSIL.

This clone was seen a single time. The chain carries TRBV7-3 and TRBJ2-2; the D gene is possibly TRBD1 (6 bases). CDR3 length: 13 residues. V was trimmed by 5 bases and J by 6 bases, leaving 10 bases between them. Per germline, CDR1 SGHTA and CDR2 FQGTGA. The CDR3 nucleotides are TGTGCCAGCAGCCAAGGGGGACCCGGGGAGCTGTTTTTT. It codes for CASSQGGPGELFF.

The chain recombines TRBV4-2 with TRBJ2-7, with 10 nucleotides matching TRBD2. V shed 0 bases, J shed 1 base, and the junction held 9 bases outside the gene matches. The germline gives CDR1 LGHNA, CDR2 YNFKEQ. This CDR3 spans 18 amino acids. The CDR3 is CASSQETSGWAESYEQYF. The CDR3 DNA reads TGTGCCAGCAGCCAAGAGACTAGCGGGTGGGCCGAGTCCTACGAGCAGTACTTC.